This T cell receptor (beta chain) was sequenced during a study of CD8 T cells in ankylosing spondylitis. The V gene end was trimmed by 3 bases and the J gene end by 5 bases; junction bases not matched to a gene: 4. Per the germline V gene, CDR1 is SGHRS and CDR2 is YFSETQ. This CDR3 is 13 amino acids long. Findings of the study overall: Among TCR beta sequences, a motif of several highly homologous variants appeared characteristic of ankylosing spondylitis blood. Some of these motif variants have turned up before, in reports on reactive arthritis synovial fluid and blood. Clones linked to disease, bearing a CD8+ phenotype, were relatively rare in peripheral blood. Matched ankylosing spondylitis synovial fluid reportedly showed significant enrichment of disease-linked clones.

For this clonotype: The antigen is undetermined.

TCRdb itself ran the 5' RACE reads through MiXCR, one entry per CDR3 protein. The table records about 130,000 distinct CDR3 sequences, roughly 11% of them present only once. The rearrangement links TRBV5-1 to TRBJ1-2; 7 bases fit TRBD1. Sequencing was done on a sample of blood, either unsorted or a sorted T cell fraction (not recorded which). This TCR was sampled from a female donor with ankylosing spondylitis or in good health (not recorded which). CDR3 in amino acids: CASSSDRAYGYTF. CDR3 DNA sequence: TGCGCCAGCAGCTCCGACAGGGCTTATGGCTACACCTTC.